A selection of T cell receptor beta chains follows, all from one sample in a study of T cells expressing NK-cell markers. TCRdb reworked the 5' RACE reads into one entry per CDR3 protein, no DNA. This sample contains hundreds of thousands of distinct CDR3 sequences. The source material was blood T cells: a sorted CD56 or NKG2C T cell subset, CD4+ or CD8+ T cells, or bulk PBMC T cells (not recorded which). All receptors come from a woman aged 18-69 years in good health. The CDR3 runs from the conserved cysteine through the conserved F or W.

TRBJ1-1,TRBV29-1,CSATWGNTEAFF
TRBJ2-3,TRBV6-1,CASSDAIATDTQYF
TRBJ1-1,TRBV5-1,CASNSERTEAFF
TRBJ2-6,TRBV14,CASSHETGRPSGANVLTF
TRBJ1-2,TRBV7-9,CASKGSFGYTF
TRBJ1-2,TRBV20-1,CSGVGLYGYTF
TRBJ2-5,TRBV4-2,CASSPGLQLHQETQYF
TRBJ2-7,TRBV12-3/TRBV12-4,CASSFSLGGSGGEQYF
TRBJ2-1,TRBV11-2,CASSHFTSGTYNEQFF
TRBJ2-7,TRBV5-1,CASSLAVRSSYEQYF
TRBJ2-1,TRBV7-2,CASSLGTSGSHEQFF
TRBJ2-1,TRBV7-2,CASSLVASGRVGSYNEQFF
TRBJ2-3,TRBV18,CASSPMGLSTDTQYF
TRBJ2-3,TRBV6-4,CASSARGGGTDTQYF
TRBJ1-2,TRBV5-4,CASSLSRLGVANYGYTF
TRBJ1-1,TRBV29-1,CSVRTGVNTEAFF
TRBJ2-1,TRBV11-2,CASSRGLAGAPYNEQFF
TRBJ2-7,TRBV10-3,CAISVIGMDYEQYF
TRBJ2-5,TRBV7-2,CASSSGHGETQYF
TRBJ1-2,TRBV6-1,CASSPTSDSNYGYTF
TRBJ1-5,TRBV4-3,CASSPMKGYQPQHF
TRBJ2-3,TRBV20-1,CSASPLSPMGQATQYF
TRBJ1-2,TRBV6-1,CASSVGDGTIHTF
TRBJ2-2,TRBV7-2,CASSWMTGSTGELFF
TRBJ2-7,TRBV12-3/TRBV12-4,CASSFTDSHPLEQYF
TRBJ2-7,TRBV6-1,CASSNTGTYLYEQYF
TRBJ2-2,TRBV29-1,CSVRRYTGELFF
TRBJ2-3,TRBV6-2/TRBV6-3,CASSYEGVTDTQYF
TRBJ1-5,TRBV5-1,CASSLEGGTNQPQHF
TRBJ2-4,TRBV29-1,CSVRTKIAKNIQYF
TRBJ2-1,TRBV12-3/TRBV12-4,CASSFVSWGNEQFF
TRBJ1-1,TRBV29-1,CSVCSGDTEAFF
TRBJ2-6,TRBV4-3,CASSQDLSQGSSGANVLTF
TRBJ1-1,TRBV6-1,CASTRGRNTEAFF
TRBJ2-6,TRBV7-8,CASSSQPGTGANVLTF
TRBJ1-5,TRBV5-1,CASSLQGGDQPQHF
TRBJ2-2,TRBV28,CASTHPVLGHLTGELFF
TRBJ1-5,TRBV18,CASSPRALNQPQHF
TRBJ2-7,TRBV27,CASSAGTLGYEQYF
TRBJ2-2,TRBV7-3,CASSLIGRAWEGKNTGELFF
TRBJ2-1,TRBV7-3,CASSVSGGKQFF
TRBJ2-1,TRBV5-5,CASSLVVWAYNNEQFF
TRBJ1-1,TRBV5-6,CASSLRITTGEAFF
TRBJ1-1,TRBV6-1,CASSRDRVRNTEAFF
TRBJ1-2,TRBV3-1,CASSPPEDYGYTF
TRBJ1-5,TRBV12-3/TRBV12-4,CASSSGQGARNQPQHF
TRBJ2-4,TRBV6-2/TRBV6-3,CASKQGAKNIQYF
TRBJ2-1,TRBV12-3/TRBV12-4,CASRGRSYNEQFF
TRBJ2-1,TRBV11-1,CASSNIPSGSRNEQFF